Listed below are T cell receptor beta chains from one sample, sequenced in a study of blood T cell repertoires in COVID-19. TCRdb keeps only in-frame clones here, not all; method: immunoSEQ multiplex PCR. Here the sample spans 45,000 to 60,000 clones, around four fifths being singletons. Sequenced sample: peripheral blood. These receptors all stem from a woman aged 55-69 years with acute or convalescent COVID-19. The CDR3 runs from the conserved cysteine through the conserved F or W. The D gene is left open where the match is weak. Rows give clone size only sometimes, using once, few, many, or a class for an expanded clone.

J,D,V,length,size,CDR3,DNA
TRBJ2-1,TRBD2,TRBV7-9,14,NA,CASAPASGRSEQFF,TGTGCCAGCGCCCCCGCTAGCGGGAGAAGTGAGCAGTTCTTC
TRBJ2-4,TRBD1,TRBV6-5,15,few,CASRGQGLAKNIQYF,TGTGCCAGCAGGGGACAGGGTTTAGCCAAAAACATTCAGTACTTC
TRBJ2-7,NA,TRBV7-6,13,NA,CASSLTVFKEQYF,TGTGCCAGCAGCTTAACGGTCTTCAAGGAGCAGTACTTC
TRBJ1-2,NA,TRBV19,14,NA,CASSIGQKNYGYTF,TGTGCCAGTAGTATAGGGCAGAAGAACTATGGCTACACCTTC
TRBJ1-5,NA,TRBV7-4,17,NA,CASSLSQEVYSNQPQHF,TGTGCCAGCAGCTTGTCACAGGAAGTCTATAGCAATCAGCCCCAGCATTTT
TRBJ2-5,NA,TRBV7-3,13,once,CASSLSGSGTQYF,TGTGCCAGCAGCTTATCAGGGTCCGGGACCCAGTACTTC
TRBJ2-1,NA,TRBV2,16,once,CASRTGSASNYNEQFF,TGTGCCAGCAGGACGGGGAGTGCCTCAAACTACAATGAGCAGTTCTTC
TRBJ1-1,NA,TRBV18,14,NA,CASSPERITVGSFF,TGTGCCAGCTCACCGGAGCGTATCACGGTCGGTTCTTTCTTT
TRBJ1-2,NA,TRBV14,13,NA,CASSLGGGHGYTF,TGTGCCAGCAGTCTCGGGGGGGGGCATGGCTACACCTTC
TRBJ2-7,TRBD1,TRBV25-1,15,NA,CVRVLGQVITGEQYF,TGTGTCCGGGTCCTGGGACAGGTGATTACGGGAGAGCAGTACTTC
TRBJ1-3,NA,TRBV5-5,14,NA,CASSPGSSANTIYF,TGTGCCAGCAGCCCCGGGTCCAGCGCAAACACCATATATTTT
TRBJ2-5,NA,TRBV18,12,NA,CASSLTQETQYF,TGTGCCAGCTCACTCACTCAAGAGACCCAGTACTTC
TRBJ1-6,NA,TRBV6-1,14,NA,CASSEGALGSPLHF,TGTGCCAGCAGTGAAGGCGCGCTCGGTTCACCCCTCCACTTT
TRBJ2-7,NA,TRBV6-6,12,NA,CASRKGDYEQYF,TGTGCCAGCAGGAAGGGGGACTACGAGCAGTACTTC
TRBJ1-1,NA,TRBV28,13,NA,CASSLQGATEAFF,TGTGCCAGCAGCCTCCAGGGTGCCACTGAAGCTTTCTTT
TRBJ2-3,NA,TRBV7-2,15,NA,CASSLGLGSTDTQYF,TGTGCCAGCAGCTTAGGACTTGGATCCACAGATACGCAGTATTTT
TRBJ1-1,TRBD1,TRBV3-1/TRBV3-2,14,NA,CASSQQDRGTEAFF,TGTGCCAGCAGCCAACAAGACAGGGGTACTGAAGCTTTCTTT
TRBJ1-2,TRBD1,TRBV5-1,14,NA,CASSLGQDTYGYTF,TGCGCCAGCAGCTTAGGACAGGATACCTATGGCTACACCTTC
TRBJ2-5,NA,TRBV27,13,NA,CASSRNRGETQYF,TGTGCCAGCAGTAGGAACCGAGGGGAGACCCAGTACTTC
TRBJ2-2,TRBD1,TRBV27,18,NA,CASRLTGSDFRHTGELFF,TGTGCCAGCAGACTGACAGGGTCCGATTTTCGGCACACCGGGGAGCTGTTTTTT
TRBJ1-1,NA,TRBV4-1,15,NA,CASSQGWGANTEAFF,TGCGCCAGCAGCCAAGGATGGGGCGCGAACACTGAAGCTTTCTTT
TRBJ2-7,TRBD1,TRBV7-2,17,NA,CASSRRGLGQAMYEQYF,TGTGCCAGCAGCCGGCGTGGGCTGGGACAGGCCATGTACGAGCAGTACTTC
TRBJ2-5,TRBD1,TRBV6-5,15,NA,CASKMTGSNQETQYF,TGTGCCAGCAAAATGACAGGGAGCAATCAAGAGACCCAGTACTTC
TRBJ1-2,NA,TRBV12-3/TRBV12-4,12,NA,CASSFDRYGYTF,TGTGCCAGCAGTTTCGACAGGTATGGCTACACCTTC
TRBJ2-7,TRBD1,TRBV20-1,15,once,CSASGRLQGAGEQYF,TGCAGTGCTAGTGGGCGATTGCAGGGGGCGGGCGAGCAGTACTTC
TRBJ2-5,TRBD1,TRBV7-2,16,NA,CASSPQGAGGRRTQYF,TGTGCCAGCAGCCCTCAGGGGGCCGGGGGACGGCGGACCCAGTACTTC
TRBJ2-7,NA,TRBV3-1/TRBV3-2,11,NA,CASKQGYEQYF,TGTGCCAGCAAGCAGGGTTACGAGCAGTACTTC
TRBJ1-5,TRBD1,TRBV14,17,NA,CASSLRTGEILNQPQHF,TGTGCCAGCAGCCTTCGGACAGGGGAGATTCTAAATCAGCCCCAGCATTTT
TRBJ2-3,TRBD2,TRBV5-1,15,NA,CASGTSGRASDTQYF,TGCGCCAGCGGGACTAGCGGGAGGGCATCGGATACGCAGTATTTT
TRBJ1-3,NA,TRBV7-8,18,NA,CASSLERGISSRGNTIYF,TGTGCCAGCAGCTTAGAGAGAGGAATTTCCTCGCGAGGAAACACCATATATTTT
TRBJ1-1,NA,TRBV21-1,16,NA,CASSKMSGQGSTEAFF,TGTGCCAGCAGCAAAATGTCCGGGCAGGGGAGCACTGAAGCTTTCTTT
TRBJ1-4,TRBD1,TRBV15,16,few,CATSRTRTGGDEKLFF,TGTGCCACCAGCAGAACCCGGACAGGGGGGGATGAAAAACTGTTTTTT
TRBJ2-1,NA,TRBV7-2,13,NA,CASSLFSNNEQFF,TGTGCCAGCAGCTTATTTAGCAACAATGAGCAGTTCTTC
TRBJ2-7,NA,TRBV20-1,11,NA,CSARATYEQYF,TGCAGTGCTAGAGCAACCTACGAGCAGTACTTC
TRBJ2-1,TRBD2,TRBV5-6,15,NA,CASFTPGLANNEQFF,TGTGCCAGTTTCACCCCGGGACTAGCCAACAATGAGCAGTTCTTC
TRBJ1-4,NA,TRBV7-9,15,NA,CASSFSGALGEKLFF,TGTGCCAGCAGCTTCTCAGGGGCTCTTGGTGAAAAACTGTTTTTT
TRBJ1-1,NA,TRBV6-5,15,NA,CASKEGPRMNTEAFF,TGTGCCAGTAAGGAAGGCCCTAGGATGAACACTGAAGCTTTCTTT
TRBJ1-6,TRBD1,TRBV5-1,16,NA,CASSPYRTGEGSPLHF,TGCGCCAGCAGCCCCTACCGGACAGGGGAGGGTTCACCCCTCCACTTT
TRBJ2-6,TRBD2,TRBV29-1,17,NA,CSVGPQAGASGANVLTF,TGCAGCGTGGGTCCACAGGCGGGAGCATCTGGGGCCAACGTCCTGACTTTC
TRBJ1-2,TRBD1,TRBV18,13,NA,CASSPGQGLGYTF,TGTGCCAGCTCACCGGGACAGGGTCTTGGCTACACCTTC
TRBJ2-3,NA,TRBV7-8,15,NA,CASSFFSGSTDTQYF,TGTGCCAGCAGCTTCTTTTCAGGGAGCACAGATACGCAGTATTTT
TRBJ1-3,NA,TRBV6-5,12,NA,CAIQFSGNTIYF,TGTGCCATACAGTTTTCTGGAAACACCATATATTTT